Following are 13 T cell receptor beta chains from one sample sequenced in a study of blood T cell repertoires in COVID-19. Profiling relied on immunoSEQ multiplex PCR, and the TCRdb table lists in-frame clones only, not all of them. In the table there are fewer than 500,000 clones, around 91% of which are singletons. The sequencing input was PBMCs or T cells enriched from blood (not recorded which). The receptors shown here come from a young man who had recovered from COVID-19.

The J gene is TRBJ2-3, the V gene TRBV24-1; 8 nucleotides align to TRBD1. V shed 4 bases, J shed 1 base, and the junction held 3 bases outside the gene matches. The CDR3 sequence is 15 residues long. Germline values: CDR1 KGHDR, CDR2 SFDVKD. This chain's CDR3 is CATSEQTGGTDTQYF. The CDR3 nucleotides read TGTGCCACCAGTGAACAGACAGGGGGCACAGATACGCAGTATTTT.

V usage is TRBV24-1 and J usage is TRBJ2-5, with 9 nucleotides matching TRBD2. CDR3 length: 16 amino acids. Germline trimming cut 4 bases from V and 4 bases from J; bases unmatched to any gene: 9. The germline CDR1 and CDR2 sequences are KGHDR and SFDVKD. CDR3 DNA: TGTGCCACCAGTGAGCAGAGTAGCGGGAGCATAGAGACCCAGTACTTC. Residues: CATSEQSSGSIETQYF.

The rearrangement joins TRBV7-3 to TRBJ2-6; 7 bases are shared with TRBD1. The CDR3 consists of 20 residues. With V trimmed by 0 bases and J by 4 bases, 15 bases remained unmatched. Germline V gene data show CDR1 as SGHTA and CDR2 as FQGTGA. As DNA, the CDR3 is TGTGCCAGCAGCTTAACCAATCAGAGAAACAGGGGCAGCGGGGCCAACGTCCTGACTTTC. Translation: CASSLTNQRNRGSGANVLTF.

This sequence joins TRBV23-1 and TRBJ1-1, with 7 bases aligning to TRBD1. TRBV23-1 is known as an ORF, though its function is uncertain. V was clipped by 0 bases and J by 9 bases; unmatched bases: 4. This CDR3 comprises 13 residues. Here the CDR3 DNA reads TGCGCCAGCAGTCAATCGAGGGACAGAAAAGCTTTCTTT. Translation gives CASSQSRDRKAFF.

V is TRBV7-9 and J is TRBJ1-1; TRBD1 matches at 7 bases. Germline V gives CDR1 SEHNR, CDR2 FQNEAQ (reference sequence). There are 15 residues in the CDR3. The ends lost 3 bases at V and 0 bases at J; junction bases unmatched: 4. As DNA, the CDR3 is TGTGCCAGCAGCTTTAATGACAGGGTGAACACTGAAGCTTTCTTT. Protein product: CASSFNDRVNTEAFF.

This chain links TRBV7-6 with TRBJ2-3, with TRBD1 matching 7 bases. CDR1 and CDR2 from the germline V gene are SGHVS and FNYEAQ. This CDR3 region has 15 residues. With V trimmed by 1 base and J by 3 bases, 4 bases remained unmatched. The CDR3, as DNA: TGTGCCAGCAGCTTAGTAAGGGGGCGGACAGATACGCAGTATTTT. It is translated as CASSLVRGRTDTQYF.

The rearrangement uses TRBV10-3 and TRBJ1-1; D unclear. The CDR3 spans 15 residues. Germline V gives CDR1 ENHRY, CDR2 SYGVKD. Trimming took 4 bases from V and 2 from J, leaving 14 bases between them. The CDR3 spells CAISGAGSVNTEAFF. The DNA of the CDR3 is TGTGCCATCAGTGGGGCAGGATCGGTCAACACTGAAGCTTTCTTT.

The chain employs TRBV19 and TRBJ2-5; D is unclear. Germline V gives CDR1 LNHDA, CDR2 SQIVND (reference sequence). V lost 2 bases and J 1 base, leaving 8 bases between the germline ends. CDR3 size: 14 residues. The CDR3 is CASSIHHFQETQYF. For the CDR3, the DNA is TGTGCCAGTAGTATACATCACTTCCAAGAGACCCAGTACTTC.

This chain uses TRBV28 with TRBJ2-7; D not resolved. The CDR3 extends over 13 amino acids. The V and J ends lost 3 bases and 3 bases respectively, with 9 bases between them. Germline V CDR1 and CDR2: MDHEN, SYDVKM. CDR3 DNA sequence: TGTGCCAGCAGTTTGGTGGAGAACTACGAGCAGTACTTC. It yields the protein CASSLVENYEQYF.

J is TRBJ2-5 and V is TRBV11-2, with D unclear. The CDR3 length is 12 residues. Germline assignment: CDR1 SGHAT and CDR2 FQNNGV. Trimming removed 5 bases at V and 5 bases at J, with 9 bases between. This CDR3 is CASSPQMETQYF. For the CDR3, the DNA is TGTGCCAGCAGCCCTCAGATGGAGACCCAGTACTTC.

CDR3 nucleotide sequence: TGTGCCAGCAGCGCACAGGGTACGAACACCGGGGAGCTGTTTTTT. This sequence encodes CASSAQGTNTGELFF. The chain couples TRBV9 to TRBJ2-2; the D gene is possibly TRBD1 (6 bases). V lost 3 bases and J lost 0, with 9 bases in between. The V gene's germline CDR1 is SGDLS and CDR2 YYNGEE. The CDR3 is 15 residues long.

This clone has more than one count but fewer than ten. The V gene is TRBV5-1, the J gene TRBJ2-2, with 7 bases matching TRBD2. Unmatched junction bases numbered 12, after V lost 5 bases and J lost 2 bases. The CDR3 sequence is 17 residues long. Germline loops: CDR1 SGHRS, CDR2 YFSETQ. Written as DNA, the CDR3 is TGCGCCAGCAGGCGGGGGACGGCTCCACTTAACACCGGGGAGCTGTTTTTT. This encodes CASRRGTAPLNTGELFF.

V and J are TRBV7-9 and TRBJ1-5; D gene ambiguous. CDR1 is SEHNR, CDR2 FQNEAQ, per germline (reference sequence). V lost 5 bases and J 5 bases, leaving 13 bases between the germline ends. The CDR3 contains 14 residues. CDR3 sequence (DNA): TGTGCCAGCAGCCCTATTCTGGTGGATCAGCCCCAGCATTTT. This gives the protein CASSPILVDQPQHF.